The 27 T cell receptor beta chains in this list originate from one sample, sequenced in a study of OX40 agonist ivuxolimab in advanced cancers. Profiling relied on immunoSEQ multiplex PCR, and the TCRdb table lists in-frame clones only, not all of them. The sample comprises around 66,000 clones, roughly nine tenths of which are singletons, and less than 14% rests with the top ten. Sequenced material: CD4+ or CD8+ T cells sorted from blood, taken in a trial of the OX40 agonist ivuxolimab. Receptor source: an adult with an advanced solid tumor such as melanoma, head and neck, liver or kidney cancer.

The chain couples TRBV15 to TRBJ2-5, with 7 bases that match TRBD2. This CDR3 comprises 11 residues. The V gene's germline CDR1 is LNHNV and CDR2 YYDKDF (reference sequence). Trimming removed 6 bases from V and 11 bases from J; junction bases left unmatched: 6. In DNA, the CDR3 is TGTGCCACCAGTAGGGCGGGAGAGCAGTACTTC. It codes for CATSRAGEQYF.

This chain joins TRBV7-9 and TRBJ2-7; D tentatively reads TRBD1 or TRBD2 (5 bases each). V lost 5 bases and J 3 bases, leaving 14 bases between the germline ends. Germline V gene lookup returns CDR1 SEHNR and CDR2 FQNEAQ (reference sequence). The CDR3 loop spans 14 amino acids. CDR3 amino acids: CASSRPGPGYEQYF. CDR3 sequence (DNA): TGTGCCAGCAGCCGCCCGGGACCTGGCTACGAGCAGTACTTC.

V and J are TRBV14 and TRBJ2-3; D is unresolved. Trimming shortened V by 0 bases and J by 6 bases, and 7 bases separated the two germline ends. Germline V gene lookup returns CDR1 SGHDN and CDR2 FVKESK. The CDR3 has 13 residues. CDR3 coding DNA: TGTGCCAGCAGCCAAGATTTAGAGGATACGCAGTATTTT. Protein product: CASSQDLEDTQYF.

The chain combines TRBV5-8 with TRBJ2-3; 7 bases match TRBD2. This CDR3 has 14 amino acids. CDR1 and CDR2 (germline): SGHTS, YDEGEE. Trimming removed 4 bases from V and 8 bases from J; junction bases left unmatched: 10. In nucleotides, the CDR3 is TGTGCCAGCAGCGGAGGGAGCGGGACGCTTACGCAGTATTTT. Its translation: CASSGGSGTLTQYF.

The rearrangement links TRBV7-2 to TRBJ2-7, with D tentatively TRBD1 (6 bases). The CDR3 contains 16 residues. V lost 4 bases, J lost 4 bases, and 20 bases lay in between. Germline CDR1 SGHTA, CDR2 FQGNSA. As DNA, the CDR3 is TGTGCCAGCAGCTCCAGGATGGGACACGGAAATTACGAGCAGTACTTC. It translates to CASSSRMGHGNYEQYF. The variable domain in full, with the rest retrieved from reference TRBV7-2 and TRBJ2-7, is GAGVSQSPSNKVTEKGKDVELRCDPISGHTALYWYRQSLGQGLEFLIYFQGNSAPDKSGLPSDRFSAERTGGSVSTLTIQRTQQEDSAVYLCASSSRMGHGNYEQYFGPGTRLTVT.

The CDR3 nucleotides are TGTGCCAGCAGCTTAGATGGGAGACAGGGGGCCTACGAGCAGTACTTC. Translation: CASSLDGRQGAYEQYF. The chain combines TRBV11-3 with TRBJ2-7; 9 nucleotides align to TRBD1. Germline CDR1 SGHNT, CDR2 YENEEA. The CDR3 sequence is 16 residues long. V dropped 0 bases and J dropped 2; count of bases not matched to a gene: 5.

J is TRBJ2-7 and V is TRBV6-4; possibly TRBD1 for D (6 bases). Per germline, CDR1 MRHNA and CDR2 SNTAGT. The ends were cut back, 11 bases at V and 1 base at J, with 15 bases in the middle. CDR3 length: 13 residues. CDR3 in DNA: TGTGCCCCCCTAGGGACATTTTCCTACGAGCAGTACTTC. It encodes CAPLGTFSYEQYF.

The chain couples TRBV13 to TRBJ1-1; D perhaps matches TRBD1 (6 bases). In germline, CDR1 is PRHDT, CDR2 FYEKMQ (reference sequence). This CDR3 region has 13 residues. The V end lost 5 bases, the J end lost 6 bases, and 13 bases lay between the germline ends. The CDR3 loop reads CASSPPGGAEAFF. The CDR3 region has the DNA TGTGCCAGCAGCCCTCCGGGGGGCGCTGAAGCTTTCTTT.

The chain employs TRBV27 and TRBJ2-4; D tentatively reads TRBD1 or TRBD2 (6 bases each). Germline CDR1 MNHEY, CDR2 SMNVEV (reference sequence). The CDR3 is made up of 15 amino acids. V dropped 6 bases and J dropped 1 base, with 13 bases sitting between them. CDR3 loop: CASRGTGAAKNIQYF. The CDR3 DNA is TGTGCCAGCAGGGGAACGGGGGCGGCCAAAAACATTCAGTACTTC.

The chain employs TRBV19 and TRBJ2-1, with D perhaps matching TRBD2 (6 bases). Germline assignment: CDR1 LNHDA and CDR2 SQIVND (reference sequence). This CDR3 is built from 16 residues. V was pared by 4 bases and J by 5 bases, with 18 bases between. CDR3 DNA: TGTGCCAGTAGTACTCGGCGGGACTTTCTCAACAATGAGCAGTTCTTC. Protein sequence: CASSTRRDFLNNEQFF.

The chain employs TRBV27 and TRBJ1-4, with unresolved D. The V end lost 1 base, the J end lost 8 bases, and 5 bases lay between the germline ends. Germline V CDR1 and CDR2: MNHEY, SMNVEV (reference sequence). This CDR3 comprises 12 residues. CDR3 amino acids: CASSLLGEKLFF. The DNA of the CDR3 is TGTGCCAGCAGTTTATTGGGGGAAAAACTGTTTTTT. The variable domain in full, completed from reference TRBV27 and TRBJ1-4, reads EAQVTQNPRYLITVTGKKLTVTCSQNMNHEYMSWYRQDPGLGLRQIYYSMNVEVTDKGDVPEGYKVSRKEKRNFPLILESPSPNQTSLYFCASSLLGEKLFFGSGTQLSVL.

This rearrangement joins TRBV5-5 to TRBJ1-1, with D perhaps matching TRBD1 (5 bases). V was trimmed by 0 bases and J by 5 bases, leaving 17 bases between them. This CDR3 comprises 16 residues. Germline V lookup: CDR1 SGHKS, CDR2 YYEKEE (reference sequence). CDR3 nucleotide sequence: TGTGCCAGCAGCTTGGCTATGGGAGCAGGGTTGACTGAAGCTTTCTTT. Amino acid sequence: CASSLAMGAGLTEAFF.

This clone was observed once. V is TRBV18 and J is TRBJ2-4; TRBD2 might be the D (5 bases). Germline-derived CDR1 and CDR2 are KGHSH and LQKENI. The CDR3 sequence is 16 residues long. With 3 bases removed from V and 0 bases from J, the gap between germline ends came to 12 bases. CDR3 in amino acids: CASSPRGGLAKNIQYF. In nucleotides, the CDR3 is TGTGCCAGCTCACCGCGAGGAGGCTTAGCCAAAAACATTCAGTACTTC.

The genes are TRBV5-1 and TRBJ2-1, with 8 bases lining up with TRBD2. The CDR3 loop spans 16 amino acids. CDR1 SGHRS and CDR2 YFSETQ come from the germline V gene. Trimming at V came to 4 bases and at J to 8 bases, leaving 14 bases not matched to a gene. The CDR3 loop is CASSRYSSGLRDEQFF. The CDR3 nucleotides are TGCGCCAGCAGCCGCTATTCTAGCGGGCTGAGAGATGAGCAGTTCTTC.

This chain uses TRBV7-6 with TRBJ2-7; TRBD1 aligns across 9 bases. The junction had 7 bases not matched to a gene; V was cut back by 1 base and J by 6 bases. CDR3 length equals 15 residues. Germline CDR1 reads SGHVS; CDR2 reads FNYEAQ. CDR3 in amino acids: CASSLERTGALEQYF. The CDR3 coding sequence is TGTGCCAGCAGCTTAGAACGGACAGGGGCCCTCGAGCAGTACTTC.

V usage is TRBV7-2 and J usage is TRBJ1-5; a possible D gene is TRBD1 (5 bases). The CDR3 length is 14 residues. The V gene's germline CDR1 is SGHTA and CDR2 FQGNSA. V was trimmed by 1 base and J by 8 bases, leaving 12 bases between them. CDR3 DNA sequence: TGTGCCAGCAGCTTAGGACGGGGGGGAAAGCCCCAGCATTTT. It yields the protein CASSLGRGGKPQHF.

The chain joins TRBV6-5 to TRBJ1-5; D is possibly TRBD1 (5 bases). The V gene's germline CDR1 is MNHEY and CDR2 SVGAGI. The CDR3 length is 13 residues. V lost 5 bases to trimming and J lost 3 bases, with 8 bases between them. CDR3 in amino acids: CASSGRVNQPQHF. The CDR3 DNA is TGTGCCAGCAGTGGCAGGGTCAATCAGCCCCAGCATTTT.

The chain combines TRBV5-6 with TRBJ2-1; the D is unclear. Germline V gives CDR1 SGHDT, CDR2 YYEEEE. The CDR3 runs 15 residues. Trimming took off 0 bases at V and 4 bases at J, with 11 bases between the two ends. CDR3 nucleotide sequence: TGTGCCAGCAGCTTGGATGCCTGGCATTACAATGAGCAGTTCTTC. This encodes CASSLDAWHYNEQFF.

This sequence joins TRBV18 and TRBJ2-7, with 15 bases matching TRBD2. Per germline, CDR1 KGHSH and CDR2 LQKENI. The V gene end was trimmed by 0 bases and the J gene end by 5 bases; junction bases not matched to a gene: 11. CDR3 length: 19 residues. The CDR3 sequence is CASSPPLGLAGGGAHEQYF. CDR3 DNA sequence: TGTGCCAGCTCACCACCCTTGGGACTAGCGGGAGGTGGGGCCCACGAGCAGTACTTC.

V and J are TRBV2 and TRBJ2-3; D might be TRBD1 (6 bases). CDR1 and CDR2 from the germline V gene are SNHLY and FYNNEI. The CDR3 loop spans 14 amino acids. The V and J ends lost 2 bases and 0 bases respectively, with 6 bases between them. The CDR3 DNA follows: TGTGCCAGCAGTGAACAGGGGAGCACAGATACGCAGTATTTT. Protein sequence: CASSEQGSTDTQYF.

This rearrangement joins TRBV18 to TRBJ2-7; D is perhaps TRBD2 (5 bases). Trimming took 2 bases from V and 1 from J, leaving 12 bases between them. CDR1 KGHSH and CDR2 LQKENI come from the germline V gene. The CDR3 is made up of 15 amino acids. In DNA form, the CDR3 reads TGTGCCAGCTCACCAGTCGAGGGTAGGTCCTACGAGCAGTACTTC. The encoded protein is CASSPVEGRSYEQYF.

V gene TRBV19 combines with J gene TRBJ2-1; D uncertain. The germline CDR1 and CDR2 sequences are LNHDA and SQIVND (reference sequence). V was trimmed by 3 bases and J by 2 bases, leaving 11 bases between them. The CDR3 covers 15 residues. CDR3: CASSIGPSPYNEQFF. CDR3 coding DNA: TGTGCCAGTAGTATCGGGCCTAGTCCCTACAATGAGCAGTTCTTC.

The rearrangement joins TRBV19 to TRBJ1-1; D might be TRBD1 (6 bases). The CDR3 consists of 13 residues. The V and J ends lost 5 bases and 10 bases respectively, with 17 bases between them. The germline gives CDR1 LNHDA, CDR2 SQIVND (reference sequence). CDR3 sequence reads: CASSDLQGGRAFF. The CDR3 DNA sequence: TGTGCCAGTAGTGACCTACAGGGAGGGAGAGCTTTCTTT.

This CDR3 reads CASSLASLQAEAFF. The CDR3 nucleotides are TGTGCCAGCAGCTTGGCCAGCTTACAAGCTGAAGCTTTCTTT. The chain has TRBV5-5 and TRBJ1-1; D unresolved. CDR1 and CDR2 from the germline V gene are SGHKS and YYEKEE (reference sequence). V was trimmed by 0 bases and J by 6 bases, leaving 12 bases between them. The CDR3 is 14 residues long.

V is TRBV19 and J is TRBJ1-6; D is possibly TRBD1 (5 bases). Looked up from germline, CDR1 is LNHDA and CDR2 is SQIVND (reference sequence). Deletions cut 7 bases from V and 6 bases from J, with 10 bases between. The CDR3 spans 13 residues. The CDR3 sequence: CASTGDPNSPLHF. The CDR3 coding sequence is TGTGCCAGTACCGGGGACCCTAATTCACCCCTCCACTTT.

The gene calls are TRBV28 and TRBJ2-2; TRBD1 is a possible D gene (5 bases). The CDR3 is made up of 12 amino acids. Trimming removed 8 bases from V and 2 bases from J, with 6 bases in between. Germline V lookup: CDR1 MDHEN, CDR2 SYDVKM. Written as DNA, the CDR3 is TGTGCCAGCGACAGCAACACCGGGGAGCTGTTTTTT. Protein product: CASDSNTGELFF.

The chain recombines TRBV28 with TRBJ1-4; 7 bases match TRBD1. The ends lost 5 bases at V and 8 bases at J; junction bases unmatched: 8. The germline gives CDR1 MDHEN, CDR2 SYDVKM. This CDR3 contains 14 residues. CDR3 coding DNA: TGTGCCAGCAGTCTGGGACAGACGGGAGAAAAACTGTTTTTT. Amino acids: CASSLGQTGEKLFF.